Below are 25 T cell receptor beta chains sequenced from a single sample in a study of cytomegalovirus exposure and HLA in healthy donors. The PCR contained 60 Vbeta and 13 Jbeta primers. Some clones are missing from TCRdb's copy, which holds only in-frame ones; the method was immunoSEQ multiplex PCR. In the table there are roughly 150,000 clones, 9.7% of which are singletons. The material sequenced was PBMCs. Receptor source: a man aged 45-60 years in good health and CMV-seronegative.

With respect to this clone: The sample has other DNA sequences that encode this CDR3 too. This CDR3 reads CASSELAGSYNEQFF. CDR3 DNA sequence: TGTGCCAGCAGTGAACTAGCGGGCTCCTACAATGAGCAGTTCTTC. This rearrangement joins TRBV6-1 to TRBJ2-1, with 8 bases aligning to TRBD2. Germline CDR1 reads MNHNS; CDR2 reads SASEGT. V lost 2 bases to trimming and J lost 0 bases; unmatched junction nucleotides: 0. This CDR3 is built from 15 residues.

The chain has TRBV7-3 and TRBJ2-7, with 8 bases aligning to TRBD1. The germline V gene has CDR1 SGHTA and CDR2 FQGTGA. The CDR3 is 14 residues long. The ends lost 5 bases at V and 3 bases at J; junction bases unmatched: 6. The chain's CDR3 is CASSPQGANYEQYF. In DNA, the CDR3 is TGTGCCAGCAGCCCGCAGGGGGCTAACTACGAGCAGTACTTC.

The CDR3 DNA reads TGCAGCGTTCGTAGCGGAGTTGGGGTTGAGGAGCAGTACTTC. It encodes CSVRSGVGVEEQYF. J is TRBJ2-7 and V is TRBV29-1; possibly TRBD2 for D (6 bases). Between the trimmed V and J ends, which lost 5 bases and 7 bases, there was a span of 21 bases. Per the germline V gene, CDR1 is SQVTM and CDR2 is ANQGSEA. The CDR3 runs 14 residues.

V gene TRBV7-7 combines with J gene TRBJ2-5; TRBD1 is a possible D gene (7 bases). The CDR3 consists of 14 residues. CDR1 is SSHAT, CDR2 FNYEAQ, per germline (reference sequence). Trimming removed 5 bases from V and 1 base from J, with 11 bases in between. CDR3 bases: TGTGCCAGCAGCCCAGGGGGGCTCCAAGAGACCCAGTACTTC. Its translation is CASSPGGLQETQYF.

The rearrangement joins TRBV7-3 to TRBJ2-1, with 8 positions matching TRBD2. The CDR3 spans 15 residues. Germline CDR1 and CDR2: SGHTA and FQGTGA. V was pared by 5 bases and J by 5 bases, with 8 bases of the junction left unmatched. The CDR3 coding sequence is TGTGCCAGCAGCGGAATACGGGGGGGAGACAATGAGCAGTTCTTC. Protein product: CASSGIRGGDNEQFF.

This clone appeared once. The chain combines TRBV7-3 with TRBJ2-1; 7 bases are shared with TRBD2. V was pared by 5 bases and J by 3 bases, with 19 bases of the junction left unmatched. Germline V CDR1 and CDR2: SGHTA, FQGTGA. This CDR3 contains 19 residues. CDR3 nucleotides: TGTGCCAGCAGCCCCGATGAGCGGGACCCTCCCGAGTGCTACAATGAGCAGTTCTTC. Translating it yields CASSPDERDPPECYNEQFF. The full variable domain, rest sourced from reference TRBV7-3 and TRBJ2-1, is GAGVSQTPSNKVTEKGKYVELRCDPISGHTALYWYRQSLGQGPEFLIYFQGTGAADDSGLPNDRFFAVRPEGSVSTLKIQRTERGDSAVYLCASSPDERDPPECYNEQFFGPGTRLTVL.

V is TRBV6-6 and J is TRBJ2-7; the D gene is possibly TRBD1 (5 bases). The CDR3 is 16 amino acids. V was trimmed by 2 bases and J by 4 bases, leaving 18 bases between them. Germline CDR1 reads MNHNY; CDR2 reads SVGAGI (reference sequence). The CDR3 DNA reads as TGTGCCAGCAGTTACGGATCCTGGGTGGCAGGGTACGAGCAGTACTTC. Amino acids: CASSYGSWVAGYEQYF.

This chain links TRBV5-1 with TRBJ2-7, with 9 bases matching TRBD1. Gene TRBJ2-1 matches the end of the DNA better, so the J call may be wrong. The CDR3 runs 14 residues. CDR1 and CDR2 from the germline V gene are SGHRS and YFSETQ. CDR3 coding DNA: TGCGCCAGCAGCCTGACAGGGGGCTACAATGAGCAGTTCTTC. Amino acid sequence: CASSLTGGYNEQFF.

The genes are TRBV5-1 and TRBJ1-1; 8 bases are a match to TRBD1. Germline V gives CDR1 SGHRS, CDR2 YFSETQ. The length of the CDR3 is 15 residues. The J segment lost 1 base and the V segment lost 1 base, leaving 3 bases of the junction unmatched. Here the CDR3 reads CASSLPGTGNTEAFF. Written as DNA, the CDR3 is TGCGCCAGCAGCTTGCCCGGGACAGGGAACACTGAAGCTTTCTTT.

This clone was picked up a small number of times. The gene calls are TRBV5-6 and TRBJ1-5, with 9 bases that match TRBD1. The J segment lost 8 bases and the V segment lost 8 bases, leaving 11 bases of the junction unmatched. CDR1 SGHDT and CDR2 YYEEEE come from the germline V gene. This CDR3 has 14 amino acids. The CDR3 nucleotides are TGTGCCAGAGCAAACAGGGGGCTCTACGAGCCCCAGCATTTT. Translated: CARANRGLYEPQHF.

This clone was picked up a small number of times. The chain uses TRBV6-5 and TRBJ1-2; 8 nucleotides agree with TRBD1. V was clipped by 2 bases and J by 5 bases; unmatched bases: 7. This CDR3 has 15 residues. Germline V gene data show CDR1 as MNHEY and CDR2 as SVGAGI. CDR3 DNA: TGTGCCAGCAGTTACAAAGACAGGGGTCGATATGGCTACACCTTC. It yields the protein CASSYKDRGRYGYTF.

This clone showed up just once. The chain couples TRBV11-3 to TRBJ2-3, with D possibly TRBD2 on 5 matching bases. This CDR3 is 13 amino acids long. CDR1 and CDR2 (germline): SGHNT, YENEEA. The V and J ends lost 3 bases and 6 bases respectively, with 10 bases between them. The CDR3 loop is CASSFSSGDTQYF. DNA for the CDR3: TGTGCCAGCAGCTTCTCTTCGGGGGATACGCAGTATTTT. The whole variable domain, remainder taken from reference TRBV11-3 and TRBJ2-3, is EAGVVQSPRYKIIEKKQPVAFWCNPISGHNTLYWYLQNLGQGPELLIRYENEEAVDDSQLPKDRFSAERLKGVDSTLKIQPAELGDSAVYLCASSFSSGDTQYFGPGTRLTVL.

This clone showed up just a few times. The gene calls are TRBV18 and TRBJ1-4; a possible D gene is TRBD1 (5 bases). V dropped 0 bases and J dropped 0 bases, with 8 bases sitting between them. The germline CDR1 and CDR2 sequences are KGHSH and LQKENI. The CDR3 is 16 residues long. CDR3 in amino acids: CASSPPAGATNEKLFF. CDR3 DNA: TGTGCCAGCTCACCACCGGCGGGGGCAACTAATGAAAAACTGTTTTTT. Combining the CDR3 with reference TRBV18 and TRBJ1-4 gives the whole variable domain NAGVMQNPRHLVRRRGQEARLRCSPMKGHSHVYWYRQLPEEGLKFMVYLQKENIIDESGMPKERFSAEFPKEGPSILRIQQVVRGDSAAYFCASSPPAGATNEKLFFGSGTQLSVL.

In its sample, this clone was seen a few times. This chain uses TRBV14 with TRBJ1-2; D is undetermined. The CDR3 contains 13 residues. V dropped 2 bases and J dropped 6 bases, with 10 bases sitting between them. Germline V gives CDR1 SGHDN, CDR2 FVKESK. DNA for the CDR3: TGTGCCAGCAGCCAATTCAGGAGGGATGGCTACACCTTC. This encodes CASSQFRRDGYTF.

V usage is TRBV18 and J usage is TRBJ2-7; 7 nucleotides match TRBD1. This CDR3 has 17 residues. Germline lookup yields CDR1 KGHSH and CDR2 LQKENI. The V segment lost 4 bases and the J segment 1 base; nucleotides outside the gene matches: 13. The CDR3 reads CASSQRGQVPISYEQYF. As DNA, the CDR3 is TGTGCCAGCTCACAACGCGGACAGGTCCCTATATCCTACGAGCAGTACTTC.

V is TRBV5-5 and J is TRBJ2-7; 11 bases fit TRBD2. With V trimmed by 4 bases and J by 4 bases, 7 bases remained unmatched. This CDR3 region has 15 residues. Germline V gene lookup returns CDR1 SGHKS and CDR2 YYEKEE (reference sequence). CDR3 sequence: CASSGSGRASYEQYF. CDR3 sequence (DNA): TGTGCCAGCAGCGGTAGCGGGAGGGCCTCTTACGAGCAGTACTTC.

This clone was counted between two and nine times. The chain links TRBV15 to TRBJ1-2; D call uncertain. Germline CDR1 reads LNHNV; CDR2 reads YYDKDF (reference sequence). Trimming took off 6 bases at V and 6 bases at J, with 14 bases between the two ends. The CDR3 is made up of 13 amino acids. The CDR3 is CATSTTFGDGYTF. DNA for the CDR3: TGTGCCACCAGTACAACCTTCGGGGATGGCTACACCTTC. The full variable domain, its missing parts supplied by reference TRBV15 and TRBJ1-2, is DAMVIQNPRYQVTQFGKPVTLSCSQTLNHNVMYWYQQKSSQAPKLLFHYYDKDFNNEADTPDNFQSRRPNTSFCFLDIRSPGLGDTAMYLCATSTTFGDGYTFGSGTRLTVV.

The genes are TRBV10-2 and TRBJ2-7; tentative D call: TRBD2 (5 bases). The CDR3 is 13 residues long. Germline V gene sequence: CDR1 WSHSY, CDR2 SAAADI. V lost 0 bases and J 5 bases, leaving 8 bases between the germline ends. The chain's CDR3 is CASSESAGHEQYF. The DNA of the CDR3 is TGCGCCAGCAGTGAGTCTGCGGGCCACGAGCAGTACTTC.

This clone was seen more than once but under ten times. This sequence joins TRBV9 and TRBJ2-5; 7 positions match TRBD1. Germline V gives CDR1 SGDLS, CDR2 YYNGEE. Trimming cost V 1 base and J 4 bases; bases outside gene matches: 13. This CDR3 has 17 amino acids. This CDR3 is CASSVLGGESSRETQYF. In DNA form, the CDR3 reads TGTGCCAGCAGCGTATTAGGGGGCGAAAGTTCCAGAGAGACCCAGTACTTC.

The V and J genes are TRBV28 and TRBJ1-4; unclear D gene. Between the trimmed V and J ends, which lost 8 bases and 0 bases, there was a span of 7 bases. Per germline, CDR1 MDHEN and CDR2 SYDVKM. There are 13 residues in the CDR3. The CDR3 DNA sequence: TGTGCCAGCTATCCTGCAACTAATGAAAAACTGTTTTTT. Translation gives CASYPATNEKLFF.

This clone turned up a few times. This chain uses TRBV19 with TRBJ1-2; 12 positions match TRBD1. Trimming took 5 bases from V and 4 from J; bases not matched to a gene: 5. The CDR3 is made up of 15 amino acids. Germline assignment: CDR1 LNHDA and CDR2 SQIVND (reference sequence). The CDR3 DNA is TGTGCCAGTAGTCGCGGGACAGGGGGCAGCTATGGCTACACCTTC. This codes for CASSRGTGGSYGYTF. The complete variable domain, with remaining parts taken from reference TRBV19 and TRBJ1-2, reads DGGITQSPKYLFRKEGQNVTLSCEQNLNHDAMYWYRQDPGQGLRLIYYSQIVNDFQKGDIAEGYSVSREKKESFPLTVTSAQKNPTAFYLCASSRGTGGSYGYTFGSGTRLTVV.

The sample holds a few counts of this clone. The chain couples TRBV28 to TRBJ2-5; 8 bases align to TRBD2. The CDR3 sequence is 15 residues long. The germline gives CDR1 MDHEN, CDR2 SYDVKM. V gave up 6 bases and J gave up 2 bases; unmatched junction bases: 8. The CDR3 sequence is CASSPLTSAQETQYF. CDR3 nucleotides: TGTGCCAGCAGCCCTCTGACTAGCGCTCAAGAGACCCAGTACTTC.

The chain links TRBV7-6 to TRBJ2-5; D is perhaps TRBD1 (5 bases). The germline V and J ends were trimmed by 5 bases and 2 bases, with 12 bases remaining between them. CDR1 is SGHVS, CDR2 FNYEAQ, per germline. The CDR3 sequence is 14 residues long. CDR3 sequence (DNA): TGTGCCAGCAGCGGTGGTAAGGGGCAAGAGACCCAGTACTTC. This sequence encodes CASSGGKGQETQYF.

This clone was counted only a few times. The chain couples TRBV9 to TRBJ2-2; D is possibly TRBD2 (6 bases). Germline V gene data show CDR1 as SGDLS and CDR2 as YYNGEE. With 4 bases removed from V and 5 bases from J, the gap between germline ends came to 18 bases. CDR3 length: 16 amino acids. In DNA form, the CDR3 reads TGTGCCAGCAGCCCCCAGGAGGGGAGATTGACCGGGGAGCTGTTTTTT. Translated: CASSPQEGRLTGELFF.

As concerns this clone: Since no conserved phenylalanine or tryptophan closes the CDR3, a read error is the likely cause. The CDR3 loop reads CASSLGGDNYGYTL. DNA for the CDR3: TGTGCCAGCAGTTTAGGAGGTGATAACTATGGCTACACCCTC. The V gene is TRBV27, the J gene TRBJ1-2, with D hard to call. Trimming took off 2 bases at V and 1 base at J, with 8 bases between the two ends. Looked up from germline, CDR1 is MNHEY and CDR2 is SMNVEV (reference sequence). The CDR3 is made up of 14 amino acids.